Sequencing of this T cell receptor beta chain was carried out in a study of cytomegalovirus exposure and HLA in healthy donors. Study background: A data release that came early held some 79 million unique TCRs from HLA-typed donors.

As to this clone: What it binds is unknown.

Findings and limits, study-wide: Clonal expansion, a later analysis showed, was greater in HLA-associated TCR beta chains than in equally common others. Rates of TCR association differed by HLA locus in a later analysis, with DRB1 highest and HLA-C lowest.

The study sampled nominally healthy donors, though unrecorded immune exposures were likely. The CDR3 sequence is 14 residues long. Germline V gene data show CDR1 as SGHTA and CDR2 as FQGNSA. Trimming shortened V by 1 base and J by 0 bases, and 4 bases separated the two germline ends. Amplification used 60 Vbeta primers and 13 Jbeta primers. Sequencing was performed with immunoSEQ multiplex PCR; in TCRdb, only in-frame clones are kept and a portion is missing. Of around 160,000 clones listed, about 70% are singletons. This receptor was obtained from a woman aged 18-35 years in good health and CMV-seropositive. This chain joins TRBV7-2 and TRBJ2-4; D is ambiguous. The sample consisted of PBMCs. CDR3 DNA: TGTGCCAGCAGCTTAGACAGAGCCAAAAACATTCAGTACTTC. Amino acid sequence: CASSLDRAKNIQYF.